This T cell receptor (beta chain) is drawn from a study of PD-1 blockade in classical Hodgkin lymphoma. In the study overall: Every 2 weeks, patients had 3 mg/kg nivolumab intravenously.

This clone is a singleton in its sample. Its antigen remains unknown. The protocol was immunoSEQ multiplex PCR, while the TCRdb copy is restricted to in-frame clones and leaves out a portion. This repertoire shows over 85,000 clones, roughly four fifths found once; its top ten account for 15% to 20%. Study-level findings and limits: CD4+ TCR diversity climbed significantly by C4D1, unlike CD8+ TCR diversity. Later analyses included only patients treated at least 1 year post-ASCT. Newly diagnosed patients and complete responders had comparable diversity at baseline.

Following autologous stem cell transplantation, relapse occurred in every patient, and exposure to brentuximab vedotin varied. This CDR3 is 14 amino acids long. Germline CDR1 and CDR2: SGHAT and FQNNGV. The V and J ends lost 4 bases and 6 bases, in that order; junction bases with no gene match: 8. This sequence was found in a human donor with classical Hodgkin lymphoma. The material sequenced was peripheral blood mononuclear cells (PBMCs), taken before the second cycle of nivolumab. The chain links TRBV11-2 to TRBJ2-7; TRBD2 matches 8 bases. DNA for the CDR3: TGTGCCAGCAGCTCCGGGACTAGAATAGGCGAGCAGTACTTC. This translates into CASSSGTRIGEQYF.